This TCR beta chain was found in a study of blood T cell repertoires in COVID-19. This clone was counted once. The CDR3 spans 13 residues. With 5 bases clipped from V and 8 bases from J, the junction kept 7 bases outside the gene matches. Looked up from germline, CDR1 is LNHDA and CDR2 is SQIVND (reference sequence). Data came from immunoSEQ multiplex PCR; TCRdb stores just in-frame clones and leaves some out. The data contain 250,000 or so clones, 86% of them singletons. This receptor was obtained from a man between 60 and 70 years old with acute or convalescent COVID-19. Sequences were obtained from peripheral blood. The V gene is TRBV19, the J gene TRBJ1-1, with 8 bases lining up with TRBD1. DNA of the CDR3: TGTGCCAGTAGTCAACTGCGGACAGGGGAAGCTTTCTTT. Translated, it gives CASSQLRTGEAFF.